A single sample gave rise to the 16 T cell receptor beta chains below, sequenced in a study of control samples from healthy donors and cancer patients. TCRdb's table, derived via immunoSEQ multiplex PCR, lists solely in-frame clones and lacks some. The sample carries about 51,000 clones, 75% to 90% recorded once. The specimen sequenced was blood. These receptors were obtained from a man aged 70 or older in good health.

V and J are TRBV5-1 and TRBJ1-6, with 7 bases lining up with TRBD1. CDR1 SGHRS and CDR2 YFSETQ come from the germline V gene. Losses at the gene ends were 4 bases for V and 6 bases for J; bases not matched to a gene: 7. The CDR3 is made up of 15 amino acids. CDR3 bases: TGCGCCAGCAGCCTGGACGGGACAGCTAATTCACCCCTCCACTTT. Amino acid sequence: CASSLDGTANSPLHF.

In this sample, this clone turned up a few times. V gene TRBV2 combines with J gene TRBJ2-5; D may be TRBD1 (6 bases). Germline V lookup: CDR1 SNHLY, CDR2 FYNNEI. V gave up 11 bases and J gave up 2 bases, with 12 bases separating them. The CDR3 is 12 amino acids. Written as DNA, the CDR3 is TGTGCCGGCCGGACAGATCAAGAGACCCAGTACTTC. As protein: CAGRTDQETQYF.

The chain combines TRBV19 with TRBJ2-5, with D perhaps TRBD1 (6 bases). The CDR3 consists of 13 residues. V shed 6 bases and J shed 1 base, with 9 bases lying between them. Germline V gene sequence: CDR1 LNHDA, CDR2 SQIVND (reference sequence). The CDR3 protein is CASRATGQETQYF. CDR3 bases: TGTGCCAGTAGGGCGACAGGCCAAGAGACCCAGTACTTC.

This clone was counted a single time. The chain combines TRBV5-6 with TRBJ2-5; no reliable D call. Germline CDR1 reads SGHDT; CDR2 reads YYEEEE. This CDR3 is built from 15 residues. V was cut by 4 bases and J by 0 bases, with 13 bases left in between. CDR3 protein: CASSLLVDNQETQYF. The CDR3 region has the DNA TGTGCCAGCAGCCTCCTTGTAGACAACCAAGAGACCCAGTACTTC.

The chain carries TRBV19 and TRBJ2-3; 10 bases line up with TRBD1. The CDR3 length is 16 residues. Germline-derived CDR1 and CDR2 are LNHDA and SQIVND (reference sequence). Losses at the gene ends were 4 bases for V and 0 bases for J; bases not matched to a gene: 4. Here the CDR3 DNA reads TGTGCCAGTAGTAAAGGGACAGGGGCTAGCACAGATACGCAGTATTTT. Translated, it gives CASSKGTGASTDTQYF.

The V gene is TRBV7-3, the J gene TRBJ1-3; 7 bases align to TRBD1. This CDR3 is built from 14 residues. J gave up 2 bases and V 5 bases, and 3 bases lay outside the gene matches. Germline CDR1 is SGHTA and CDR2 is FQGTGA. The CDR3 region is CASSPGGTGNTIYF. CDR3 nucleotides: TGTGCCAGCAGCCCAGGGGGAACTGGAAACACCATATATTTT. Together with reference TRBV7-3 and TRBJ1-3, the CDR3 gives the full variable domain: GAGVSQTPSNKVTEKGKYVELRCDPISGHTALYWYRQSLGQGPEFLIYFQGTGAADDSGLPNDRFFAVRPEGSVSTLKIQRTERGDSAVYLCASSPGGTGNTIYFGEGSWLTVV.

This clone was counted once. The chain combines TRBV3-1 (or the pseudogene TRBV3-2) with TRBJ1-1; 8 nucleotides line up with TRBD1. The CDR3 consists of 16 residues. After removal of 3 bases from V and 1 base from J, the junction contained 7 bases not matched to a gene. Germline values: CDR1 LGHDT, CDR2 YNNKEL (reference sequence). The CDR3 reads CASSQKTGEANTEAFF. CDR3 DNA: TGTGCCAGCAGCCAGAAGACAGGGGAGGCGAACACTGAAGCTTTCTTT.

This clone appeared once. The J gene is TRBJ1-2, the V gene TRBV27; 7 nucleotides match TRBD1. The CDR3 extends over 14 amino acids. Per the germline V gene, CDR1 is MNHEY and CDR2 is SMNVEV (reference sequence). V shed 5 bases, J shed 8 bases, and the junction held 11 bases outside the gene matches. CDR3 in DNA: TGTGCCAGCAGTCGAGGGATAGGGACAGACGGCTACACCTTC. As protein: CASSRGIGTDGYTF.

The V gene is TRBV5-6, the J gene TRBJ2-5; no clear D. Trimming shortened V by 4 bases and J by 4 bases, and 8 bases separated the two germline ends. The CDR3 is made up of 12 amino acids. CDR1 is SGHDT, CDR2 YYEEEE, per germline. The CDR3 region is CASSRVVETQYF. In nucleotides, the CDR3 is TGTGCCAGCAGCCGAGTGGTAGAGACCCAGTACTTC.

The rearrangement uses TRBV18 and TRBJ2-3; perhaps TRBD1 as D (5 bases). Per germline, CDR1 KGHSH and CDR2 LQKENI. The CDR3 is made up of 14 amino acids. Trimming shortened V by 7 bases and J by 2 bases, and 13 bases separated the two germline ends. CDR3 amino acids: CASLGLGNTDTQYF. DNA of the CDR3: TGTGCCAGCTTGGGGCTTGGGAACACAGATACGCAGTATTTT.

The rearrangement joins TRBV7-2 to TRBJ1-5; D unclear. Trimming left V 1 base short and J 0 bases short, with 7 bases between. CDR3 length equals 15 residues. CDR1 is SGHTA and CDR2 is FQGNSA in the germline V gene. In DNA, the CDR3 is TGTGCCAGCAGCTTAGGAGTTCATAGCAATCAGCCCCAGCATTTT. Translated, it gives CASSLGVHSNQPQHF.

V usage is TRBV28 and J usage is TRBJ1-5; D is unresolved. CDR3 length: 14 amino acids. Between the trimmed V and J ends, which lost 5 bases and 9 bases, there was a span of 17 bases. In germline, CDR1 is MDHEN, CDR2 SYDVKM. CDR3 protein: CASSARKGRGPQHF. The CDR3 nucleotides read TGTGCCAGCAGTGCCAGGAAGGGAAGAGGGCCCCAGCATTTT.

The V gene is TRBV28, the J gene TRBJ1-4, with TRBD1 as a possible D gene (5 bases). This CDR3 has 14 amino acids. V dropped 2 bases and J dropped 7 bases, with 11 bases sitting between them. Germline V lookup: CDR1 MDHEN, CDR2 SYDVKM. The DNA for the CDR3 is TGTGCCAGCAGTTTAGGGGGGATTGGTGAAAAACTGTTTTTT. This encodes CASSLGGIGEKLFF.

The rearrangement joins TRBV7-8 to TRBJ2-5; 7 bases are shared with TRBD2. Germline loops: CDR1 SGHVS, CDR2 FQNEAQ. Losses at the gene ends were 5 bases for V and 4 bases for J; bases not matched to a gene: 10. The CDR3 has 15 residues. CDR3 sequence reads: CASSQLGGVGETQYF. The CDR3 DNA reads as TGTGCCAGCAGCCAGCTGGGAGGGGTAGGAGAGACCCAGTACTTC.

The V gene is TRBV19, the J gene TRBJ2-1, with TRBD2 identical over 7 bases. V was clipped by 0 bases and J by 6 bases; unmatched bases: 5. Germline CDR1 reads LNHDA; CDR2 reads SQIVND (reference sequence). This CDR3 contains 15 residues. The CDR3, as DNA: TGTGCCAGTAGTATAGACGCGGGAGAAGTCAATGAGCAGTTCTTC. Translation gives CASSIDAGEVNEQFF.

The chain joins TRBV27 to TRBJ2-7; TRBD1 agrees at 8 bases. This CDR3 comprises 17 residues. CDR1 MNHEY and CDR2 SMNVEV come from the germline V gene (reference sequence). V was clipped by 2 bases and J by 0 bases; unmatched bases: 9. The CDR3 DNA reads TGTGCCAGCAGTTTAAAGTGGCCAGGGACAGGCTCCTACGAGCAGTACTTC. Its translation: CASSLKWPGTGSYEQYF.